The rows below give T cell receptor beta chains drawn from one sample of a study of molecular identifiers for immune sequencing clone quantification. Via MiXCR, TCRdb re-called the PCR reads, giving one row per CDR3 protein. The table lists approximately 680,000 distinct CDR3 sequences, about 25% of them singletons. Sequenced material: naive CD8+ T cells from blood, with Jurkat cell RNA spiked in. The receptor set was obtained from a human donor in good health. Some libraries in this study had Jurkat cell RNA spiked in. CDR3s include the opening cysteine and the closing phenylalanine or tryptophan. Each record gives: clone size, V gene, CDR3 length, J gene, D gene, CDR3 DNA, CDR3 protein. A D gene is named only where the DNA matches it firmly. The size field is filled for only some rows; it gives once, few, many or a size class.

many	TRBV4-2	12	TRBJ1-5	NA	TGTGCCAGCAGCCAAGCGGGCCAGCCCCAGCATTTT	CASSQAGQPQHF
few	TRBV30	13	TRBJ2-5	NA	TGTGCCTGGAGTGTCGTAGACTGGGAGACCCAGTACTTC	CAWSVVDWETQYF
NA	TRBV27	16	TRBJ2-7	TRBD2	TGTGCCAGCAGTTCGTCTCATAGCGGGAGGACCTACGAGCAGTACTTC	CASSSSHSGRTYEQYF
NA	TRBV2	15	TRBJ2-3	NA	TGTGCCAGCAATTGGACAGGTGGGGGGGCAGATACGCAGTATTTT	CASNWTGGGADTQYF
many	TRBV4-1	14	TRBJ2-7	NA	TGCGCCAGCAGCCGCGGGGTAGCCACCTACGAGCAGTACTTC	CASSRGVATYEQYF
NA	TRBV6-5	15	TRBJ2-7	TRBD2	TGTGCCAGCATGAATAGCGGGAGAGGTTTTTACGAGCAGTACTTC	CASMNSGRGFYEQYF
few	TRBV27	14	TRBJ2-5	NA	TGTGCCACCCAACCCATTGCAAGTGTTGAGACCCAGTACTTC	CATQPIASVETQYF
NA	TRBV19	15	TRBJ1-5	NA	TGTGCCAGTAGTATAGGGAGCAGGGGCAGGCAGCCCCAGCATTTT	CASSIGSRGRQPQHF
NA	TRBV7-9	13	TRBJ2-7	NA	TGTGCCAGCAGCCCAGGGTACGCCTACGAGCAGTACTTC	CASSPGYAYEQYF
NA	TRBV2	14	TRBJ2-5	NA	TGTGCCAGCACTTCCGGCCCTAGAAGCGGGACCCAGTACTTC	CASTSGPRSGTQYF
many	TRBV28	17	TRBJ1-5	NA	TGTGCCAGCAGTCTTAGTTTCCGAGCAGGGAGCAATCAGCCCCAGCATTTT	CASSLSFRAGSNQPQHF
many	TRBV4-3	17	TRBJ2-3	TRBD1	TGCGCCAGCAGCCAAGATCTAGGGGGCTTCGGGACAGATACGCAGTATTTT	CASSQDLGGFGTDTQYF
few	TRBV27	11	TRBJ2-7	NA	TGTGCCAGCGGGCATTTCTACGAGCAGTACTTC	CASGHFYEQYF
NA	TRBV4-1	15	TRBJ1-3	NA	TGCGCCAGCAGCCCGATCGGGGGCTCTGGAAACACCATATATTTT	CASSPIGGSGNTIYF
NA	TRBV5-6	15	TRBJ1-4	TRBD1	TGTGCCAGCAGCCTGGGACAGCTTTTATCCGAAAAACTGTTTTTT	CASSLGQLLSEKLFF
NA	TRBV6-5	13	TRBJ2-2	NA	TGTGCCAGCAGTTATACAGGACCCGGGGAGCTGTTTTTT	CASSYTGPGELFF
NA	TRBV7-3	16	TRBJ2-3	TRBD2	TGTGCCAGCAGCCTGGTAGCGGGAGGTATGCCAGATACGCAGTATTTT	CASSLVAGGMPDTQYF
many	TRBV7-9	13	TRBJ2-7	NA	TGTGCCAGCAGCTACTCCCTTATGGCCGAGCAGTACTTC	CASSYSLMAEQYF
few	TRBV12-3/TRBV12-4	14	TRBJ2-2	NA	TGTGCCAGCAGTTTCGGTGCGGGAAACGGGGAGCTGTTTTTT	CASSFGAGNGELFF
NA	TRBV30	14	TRBJ1-5	TRBD1	TGTGCCTGGAGTCAGGGGGCTTCCAATCAGCCCCAGCATTTT	CAWSQGASNQPQHF
NA	TRBV7-3	18	TRBJ2-3	TRBD2	TGTGCCAGCAGCTCTCCGATCCAGACTAGCGGGAGCGCAGATACGCAGTATTTT	CASSSPIQTSGSADTQYF
NA	TRBV4-3	15	TRBJ1-2	TRBD1	TGCGCCAGCAGCCCCTCCGGGACAGGGGTACGAGGCTACACCTTC	CASSPSGTGVRGYTF
NA	TRBV10-1	9	TRBJ1-5	NA	TGCGCCACCGGTATGTCCCAGCATTTT	CATGMSQHF
NA	TRBV20-1	20	TRBJ1-4	TRBD1	TGCAGTGCTAGACCTATTAGGACAGGGCCTACCACTGCAACTAATGAAAAACTGTTTTTT	CSARPIRTGPTTATNEKLFF
few	TRBV27	16	TRBJ2-7	NA	TGTGCCAGCGCTGGATTAGGGGCTAGTGGGTCCTACGAGCAGTACTTC	CASAGLGASGSYEQYF
NA	TRBV7-3	16	TRBJ2-1	NA	TGTGCCAGCAGCTTCCTTGGCAGGGGGGCCCTCAATGAGCAGTTCTTC	CASSFLGRGALNEQFF
NA	TRBV7-6	16	TRBJ2-1	TRBD2	TGTGCCAGCAGCTTGGTGCGGGGGGACGTTTACAATGAGCAGTTCTTC	CASSLVRGDVYNEQFF
few	TRBV19	15	TRBJ2-5	TRBD1	TGTGCCAGTAGTTCGAGGGGGCTGGCGAAAGAGACCCAGTACTTC	CASSSRGLAKETQYF
NA	TRBV4-3	20	TRBJ2-1	TRBD2	TGCGCCAGCAGCCAAGACATACAATCCCAGGGGGTAGCGGGGGTTAGTGAGCAGTTCTTC	CASSQDIQSQGVAGVSEQFF
NA	TRBV6-5	16	TRBJ2-1	TRBD1	TGTGCCAGCAGTTCCCCGGGACAGGGGCCCTACAATGGGCAGTTCTTC	CASSSPGQGPYNGQFF
few	TRBV2	15	TRBJ1-2	NA	TGTGCCAGCAGTGCCTCCCGGCAGTCATACTATGGCTACACCTTC	CASSASRQSYYGYTF
NA	TRBV30	10	TRBJ1-1	NA	TGTGCCTGGTATCACACTGAAGCTTTCTTT	CAWYHTEAFF
NA	TRBV11-2	15	TRBJ2-7	NA	TGTGCCAGCAGCTTAGCAAGGAGCCCCTCCTACGAGCAGTACTTC	CASSLARSPSYEQYF
many	TRBV6-5	15	TRBJ2-7	NA	TGTGCCAGCAGTTACTCTACGGGAATTGCCTACGAGCAGTACTTC	CASSYSTGIAYEQYF
few	TRBV27	14	TRBJ1-4	TRBD1	TGTGCCAGCAGTTTCTGGCAGGGGGATGAAAAACTGTTTTTT	CASSFWQGDEKLFF
NA	TRBV6-2/TRBV6-3	15	TRBJ1-1	TRBD1	TGTGCCAGCAGGTTTACAGGGGGAGTTGGCACTGAAGCTTTCTTT	CASRFTGGVGTEAFF
NA	TRBV7-9	15	TRBJ1-5	NA	TGTGCCAGCAGCTTCGGGCAGGGGAGAACAGATACGCAGCATTTT	CASSFGQGRTDTQHF
NA	TRBV7-9	15	TRBJ2-5	NA	TGTGCCAGCAGCTTAGTACTTTTGGGGAAAGAGACCCGGTACTTC	CASSLVLLGKETRYF
few	TRBV12-3/TRBV12-4	14	TRBJ1-2	TRBD1	TGTGCCAGCAGCGGGACAGTGATTAACTATGGCTACACCTTC	CASSGTVINYGYTF
many	TRBV6-2/TRBV6-3	13	TRBJ1-1	NA	TGTGCCAGCAGTTTTGGGGAAGGCACTGAAGCTTTCTTT	CASSFGEGTEAFF
NA	TRBV7-9	13	TRBJ1-4	NA	TGTGCCAGCAGAACATTAAAGGATGAAAAACTGTTTTTT	CASRTLKDEKLFF
NA	TRBV6-5	15	TRBJ2-1	TRBD2	TGTGCCAGCAGCTCGGGACTAGCTTCCTACAATGAGCAGTTCTTC	CASSSGLASYNEQFF
NA	TRBV19	14	TRBJ2-2	NA	TGTGCCAGTAGTATATTTGGGAGCACCGGGGAGCTGTTTTTT	CASSIFGSTGELFF
NA	TRBV7-9	14	TRBJ2-1	NA	TGTGCCAGCAGCCAAGATGCATTACCGGGAGAGCAGTTCTTC	CASSQDALPGEQFF